The text below deals with one T cell receptor beta chain. Its antigen is unknown. This entry is derived from a study of a mutant IDH1 vaccine in newly diagnosed glioma. Sample time point: week 5, during vaccination. Each vaccine dose was 300 ug of mutant IDH1 20-mer peptide, with topical imiquimod. Generated by immunoSEQ multiplex PCR, the TCRdb table keeps only in-frame clones and is missing some. This table holds about 83,000 clones, roughly nine tenths found once. Per germline, CDR1 MNHNY and CDR2 SVGAGI (reference sequence). This CDR3 has 14 residues. V lost 7 bases and J 4 bases, leaving 13 bases between the germline ends.

The chain joins TRBV6-6 to TRBJ1-4; D ambiguous. The source is a woman between 50 and 59 years old with glioma. The sample here was PBMCs, taken from a glioma patient whose treatment included an IDH1 peptide vaccine. The chain's CDR3 is CASIGTDVNEKLFF. CDR3 DNA: TGTGCCAGCATCGGAACGGACGTTAATGAAAAACTGTTTTTT.